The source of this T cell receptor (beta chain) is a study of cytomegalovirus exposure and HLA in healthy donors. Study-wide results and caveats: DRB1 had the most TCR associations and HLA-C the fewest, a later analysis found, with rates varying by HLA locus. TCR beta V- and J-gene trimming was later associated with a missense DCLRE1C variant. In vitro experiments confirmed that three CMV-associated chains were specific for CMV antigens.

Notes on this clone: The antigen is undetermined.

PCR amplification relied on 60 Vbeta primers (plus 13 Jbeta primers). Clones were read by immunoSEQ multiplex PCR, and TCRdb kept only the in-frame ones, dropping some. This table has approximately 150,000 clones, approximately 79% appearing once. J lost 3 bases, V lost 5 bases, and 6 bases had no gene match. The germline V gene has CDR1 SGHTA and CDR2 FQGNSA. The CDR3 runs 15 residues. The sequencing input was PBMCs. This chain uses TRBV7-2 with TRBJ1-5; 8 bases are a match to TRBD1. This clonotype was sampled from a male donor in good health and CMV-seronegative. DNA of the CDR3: TGTGCCAGCAGCCCACAGGGGGGGGTCAATCAGCCCCAGCATTTT. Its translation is CASSPQGGVNQPQHF.